A selection of T cell receptor beta chains follows, all from one sample in a study of T-cell memory formation after mild COVID-19. TCRdb passed the 5' RACE reads through MiXCR, listing each CDR3 protein once. The data contain about 410,000 distinct CDR3 sequences, more than 20% of them singletons. Sequencing was done on a sample of PBMCs or a T cell subset sorted from them (not recorded which). The origin of the receptors is an adult woman who had mild COVID-19 (a few samples of this study predate the infection). Cell type and time point are not known. The CDR3 runs from the conserved cysteine through the conserved F or W. A D gene is named only where the DNA matches it firmly. Part of the rows lack a size; the others show once, few, many or a class for expanded clones.

>TRBV29-1|TRBD1|TRBJ2-7|-
CSVEPQGEDEQYF
TGCAGCGTTGAACCACAGGGGGAAGACGAGCAGTACTTC
>TRBV5-1|TRBD1|TRBJ1-1|few
CASSLRSTGDYTEAFF
TGCGCCAGCAGCTTGCGATCGACAGGGGACTACACTGAAGCTTTCTTT
>TRBV20-1|TRBD1|TRBJ1-5|-
CSASPLDRGSNQPQHF
TGCAGTGCTTCGCCCCTAGACAGGGGAAGCAATCAGCCCCAGCATTTT
>TRBV6-5|TRBD2|TRBJ2-1|many
CASSPGTSGMIYNEQFF
TGTGCCAGCAGCCCAGGGACTAGCGGGATGATCTACAATGAGCAGTTCTTC
>TRBV7-9|-|TRBJ1-2|-
CASSLSLRMAYGYTF
TGTGCCAGCAGCCTCTCCCTCCGTATGGCCTATGGCTACACCTTC
>TRBV29-1|-|TRBJ1-2|few
CSVGTANYGYTF
TGCAGCGTTGGGACAGCTAACTATGGCTACACCTTC
>TRBV5-1|-|TRBJ1-1|-
CASSLEPSSGYSTEAFF
TGCGCCAGCAGCTTGGAGCCCTCCAGCGGATACAGCACTGAAGCTTTCTTT
>TRBV5-6|-|TRBJ1-1|few
CASSFVENTEAFF
TGTGCCAGCAGCTTCGTTGAGAACACTGAAGCTTTCTTT
>TRBV7-8|-|TRBJ1-5|-
CASSVGQSRGNQPQHF
TGTGCCAGCAGTGTTGGGCAATCGAGGGGCAATCAGCCCCAGCATTTT
>TRBV7-2|-|TRBJ1-3|few
CASSLGSGRNGLNTIYF
TGTGCCAGCAGCTTAGGTTCGGGTCGGAACGGACTAAACACCATATATTTT
>TRBV4-3|TRBD2|TRBJ2-3|-
CASSQVDSGSLTDTQYF
TGCGCCAGCAGCCAAGTCGATAGCGGGAGCCTCACAGATACGCAGTATTTT
>TRBV6-5|TRBD1|TRBJ1-1|few
CASRWTGLTEAFF
TGTGCCAGCAGATGGACAGGCCTCACTGAAGCTTTCTTT
>TRBV5-1|-|TRBJ2-3|-
CASSLDRRGTDTQYF
TGCGCCAGCAGCTTGGATCGGCGGGGCACAGATACGCAGTATTTT
>TRBV9|-|TRBJ1-1|-
CASSVFGGTEAFF
TGTGCCAGCAGCGTATTTGGGGGCACTGAAGCTTTCTTT
>TRBV4-1|TRBD1|TRBJ2-3|-
CASSRRSRGQSSTDTQYF
TGCGCCAGCAGCCGAAGGTCCCGGGGACAGTCTAGCACAGATACGCAGTATTTT
>TRBV2|-|TRBJ2-3|-
CATGTDTQYF
TGTGCCACGGGCACAGATACGCAGTATTTT
>TRBV7-2|-|TRBJ2-5|-
CASSLTGGDRETQYF
TGTGCCAGCAGCTTAACCGGGGGTGATAGAGAGACCCAGTACTTC
>TRBV15|-|TRBJ2-3|many
CATSRTSTDTQYF
TGTGCCACCAGCAGAACTAGCACAGATACGCAGTATTTT
>TRBV5-5|TRBD1|TRBJ2-5|few
CASSSTGQGRQTQYF
TGTGCCAGCAGCTCGACGGGACAGGGGCGGCAGACCCAGTACTTC
>TRBV12-3/TRBV12-4|TRBD1|TRBJ1-4|-
CASTPDRGNEKLFF
TGTGCCAGCACTCCGGACAGGGGGAATGAAAAACTGTTTTTT
>TRBV5-1|TRBD1|TRBJ1-3|few
CASSLRTGSGNTIYF
TGCGCCAGCAGCCTACGGACAGGGTCTGGAAACACCATATATTTT
>TRBV6-1|TRBD2|TRBJ2-1|few
CASTGGGSYNEQFF
TGTGCCAGCACCGGCGGGGGTTCCTACAATGAGCAGTTCTTC
>TRBV9|-|TRBJ2-5|-
CASSERTAGQTQYF
TGTGCCAGCAGCGAAAGGACCGCGGGGCAGACCCAGTACTTC
>TRBV7-2|-|TRBJ2-5|few
CASSARGLAEETQYF
TGTGCCAGCAGCGCACGGGGGCTAGCGGAAGAGACCCAGTACTTC
>TRBV15|TRBD2|TRBJ2-5|few
CATSKTSGGFQETQYF
TGTGCCACCAGCAAGACTAGCGGGGGTTTCCAAGAGACCCAGTACTTC
>TRBV12-3/TRBV12-4|-|TRBJ2-2|many
CASGLEIGVNTGELFF
TGTGCCAGCGGTTTAGAAATCGGGGTAAACACCGGGGAGCTGTTTTTT
>TRBV12-3/TRBV12-4|TRBD2|TRBJ2-7|-
CASTQSPSGRAAYEQYF
TGTGCCAGCACCCAGTCCCCTAGCGGGAGGGCCGCCTACGAGCAGTACTTC
>TRBV15|TRBD1|TRBJ2-5|-
CATSKGEWDRGFLETQYF
TGTGCCACCAGCAAGGGGGAGTGGGACAGGGGGTTTCTAGAGACCCAGTACTTC
>TRBV4-1|-|TRBJ1-2|few
CASSQDLTYGYTF
TGCGCCAGCAGCCAAGATTTGACCTATGGCTACACCTTC
>TRBV12-3/TRBV12-4|TRBD1|TRBJ1-4|-
CASSARQGRSEKLFF
TGTGCCAGCAGTGCTAGACAGGGTCGGAGCGAAAAACTGTTTTTT
>TRBV7-9|-|TRBJ1-2|-
CASTDGAGRNYGYTF
TGTGCCAGCACCGACGGGGCAGGTCGTAACTATGGCTACACCTTC
>TRBV5-6|TRBD2|TRBJ2-1|-
CASRPLAGSYNEQFF
TGTGCCAGCAGACCCCTAGCGGGATCCTACAATGAGCAGTTCTTC
>TRBV4-3|TRBD2|TRBJ2-7|-
CASSQESGRAPEQYF
TGCGCCAGCAGCCAAGAAAGCGGGAGAGCACCCGAGCAGTACTTC
>TRBV5-1|TRBD2|TRBJ2-1|-
CASSLRPTSGRSQGNEQFF
TGCGCCAGCAGCTTGCGCCCGACTAGCGGGAGGTCTCAGGGCAATGAGCAGTTCTTC
>TRBV7-9|TRBD2|TRBJ2-4|few
CASSSFARTSGYLAKNIQYF
TGTGCCAGCAGCTCATTCGCCCGGACTAGCGGGTATCTAGCCAAAAACATTCAGTACTTC
>TRBV19|-|TRBJ2-4|few
CASSIRTALENIQYF
TGTGCCAGTAGTATAAGAACAGCCCTGGAAAACATTCAGTACTTC
>TRBV5-5|-|TRBJ2-5|few
CASSPRHSPQETQYF
TGTGCCAGCAGCCCCCGACACTCGCCCCAAGAGACCCAGTACTTC
>TRBV20-1|-|TRBJ2-3|few
CSANLGPTDTQYF
TGCAGTGCTAATTTGGGACCCACAGATACGCAGTATTTT
>TRBV7-3|TRBD2|TRBJ2-3|few
CASSLKFSGRDTQYF
TGTGCCAGCAGCTTAAAATTTAGCGGGAGAGATACGCAGTATTTT
>TRBV6-1|-|TRBJ1-2|few
CASSEGTLSGYTF
TGTGCCAGCAGTGAAGGGACACTCTCCGGCTACACCTTC
>TRBV19|-|TRBJ1-1|-
CASSILGRDTEAFF
TGTGCCAGTAGTATATTGGGAAGGGACACTGAAGCTTTCTTT
>TRBV7-9|-|TRBJ2-7|-
CASSPVLGGARDEQYF
TGTGCCAGCAGCCCCGTGCTGGGGGGCGCTCGGGACGAGCAGTACTTC
>TRBV5-1|-|TRBJ1-2|-
CASSLVGPYGYTF
TGCGCCAGCAGCTTGGTCGGCCCCTATGGCTACACCTTC
>TRBV9|TRBD2|TRBJ2-3|few
CASSVVAGLADTQYF
TGTGCCAGCAGCGTAGTAGCGGGGCTGGCAGATACGCAGTATTTT
>TRBV7-9|TRBD2|TRBJ2-1|few
CASSRGLAGGLGNNEQFF
TGTGCCAGCAGCCGCGGACTAGCGGGAGGATTAGGCAACAATGAGCAGTTCTTC
>TRBV29-1|TRBD2|TRBJ2-2|-
CSVDMRGGPGELFF
TGCAGCGTTGATATGCGGGGGGGCCCCGGGGAGCTGTTTTTT
>TRBV5-4|TRBD1|TRBJ2-3|few
CASSSARDRATDTQYF
TGTGCCAGCAGCTCCGCAAGGGACAGGGCTACAGATACGCAGTATTTT
>TRBV7-2|-|TRBJ2-7|-
CASSHGSSYEQYF
TGTGCCAGCAGCCACGGGTCTTCCTACGAGCAGTACTTC
>TRBV19|-|TRBJ2-1|-
CASSTQGANEQFF
TGTGCCAGTAGTACCCAGGGTGCGAATGAGCAGTTCTTC
>TRBV7-9|-|TRBJ2-5|few
CASSAAEYQETQYF
TGTGCCAGCAGCGCCGCAGAGTACCAAGAGACCCAGTACTTC
>TRBV21-1|-|TRBJ2-7|few
CASSGLAGPRVFYEQYF
TGTGCCAGCAGCGGACTAGCGGGCCCGAGGGTTTTCTACGAGCAGTACTTC
>TRBV18|-|TRBJ2-1|-
CASSPYSYNEQFF
TGTGCCAGCTCACCATACTCCTACAATGAGCAGTTCTTC
>TRBV15|TRBD1|TRBJ1-2|-
CATSRDRGNGYTF
TGTGCCACCAGCAGGGACAGGGGTAATGGCTACACCTTC
>TRBV12-3/TRBV12-4|-|TRBJ1-5|-
CASSLAQDQPQHF
TGTGCCAGCAGTTTAGCTCAGGATCAGCCCCAGCATTTT
>TRBV6-2/TRBV6-3|TRBD1|TRBJ1-5|-
CASSPPLGQGAGGNQPQHF
TGTGCCAGCAGCCCCCCACTGGGACAGGGGGCAGGTGGCAATCAGCCCCAGCATTTT